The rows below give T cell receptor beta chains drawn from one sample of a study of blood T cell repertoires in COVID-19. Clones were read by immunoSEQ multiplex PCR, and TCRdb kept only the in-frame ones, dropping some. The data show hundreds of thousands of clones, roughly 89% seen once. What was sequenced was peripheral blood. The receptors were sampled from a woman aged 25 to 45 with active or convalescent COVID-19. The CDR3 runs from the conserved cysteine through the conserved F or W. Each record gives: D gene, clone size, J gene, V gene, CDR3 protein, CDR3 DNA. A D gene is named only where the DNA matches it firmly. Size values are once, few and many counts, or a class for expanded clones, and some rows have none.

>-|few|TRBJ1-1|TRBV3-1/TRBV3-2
CASSQGQTNTEAFF
TGTGCCAGCAGCCAAGGACAAACGAACACTGAAGCTTTCTTT
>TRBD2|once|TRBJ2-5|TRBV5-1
CASRGTSGETQYF
TGCGCCAGCAGGGGGACTAGCGGTGAGACCCAGTACTTC
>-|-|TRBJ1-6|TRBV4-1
CASSQDRVVGSPLHF
TGCGCCAGCAGCCAAGACAGGGTAGTCGGTTCACCCCTCCACTTT
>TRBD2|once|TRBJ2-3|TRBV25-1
CASRQAGGGTDTQYF
TGTGCCAGCAGACAAGCGGGGGGGGGCACAGATACGCAGTATTTT
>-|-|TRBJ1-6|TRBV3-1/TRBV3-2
CASSRATSYNSPLHF
TGTGCCAGCAGCCGGGCGACTAGCTATAATTCACCCCTCCACTTT
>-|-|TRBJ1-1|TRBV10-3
CAISESQGNTEAFF
TGTGCCATCAGTGAGTCTCAGGGCAACACTGAAGCTTTCTTT
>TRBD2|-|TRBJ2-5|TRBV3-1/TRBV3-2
CASSQLAGVETQYF
TGTGCCAGCAGCCAACTAGCGGGGGTAGAGACCCAGTACTTC
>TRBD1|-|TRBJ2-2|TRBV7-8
CASSRGWTGGTGELFF
TGTGCCAGCAGCCGTGGGTGGACAGGGGGCACCGGGGAGCTGTTTTTT
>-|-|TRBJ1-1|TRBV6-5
CASSYSRGTEAFF
TGTGCCAGCAGTTACTCAAGGGGGACTGAAGCTTTCTTT
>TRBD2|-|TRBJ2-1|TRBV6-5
CASRSSGGYNEQFF
TGTGCCAGCAGGTCTAGCGGGGGATACAATGAGCAGTTCTTC
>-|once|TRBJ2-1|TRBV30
CAWSVRGVIMNEQFF
TGTGCCTGGAGTGTTCGGGGTGTAATAATGAATGAGCAGTTCTTC
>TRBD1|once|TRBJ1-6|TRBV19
CASSRSGTEGSPLHF
TGTGCCAGTAGTAGATCCGGGACAGAGGGTTCACCCCTCCACTTT
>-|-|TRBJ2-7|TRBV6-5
CASSYGGAGYEQYF
TGTGCCAGCAGTTACGGGGGGGCCGGCTACGAGCAGTACTTC
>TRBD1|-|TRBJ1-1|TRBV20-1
CSASPGTGYEAFF
TGCAGTGCCAGTCCCGGGACAGGGTATGAAGCTTTCTTT
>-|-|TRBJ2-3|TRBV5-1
CASNSQGTDTQYF
TGCGCCAGCAATTCGCAGGGCACAGATACGCAGTATTTT
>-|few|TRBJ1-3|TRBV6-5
CASSPPRDSGNTIYF
TGTGCCAGCAGCCCCCCGAGGGATTCAGGAAACACCATATATTTT
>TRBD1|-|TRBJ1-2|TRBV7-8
CASSAQGGRLNYGYTF
TGTGCCAGCAGCGCACAGGGGGGACGACTTAACTATGGCTACACCTTC
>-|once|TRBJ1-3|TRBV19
CASRTGSSGNTIYF
TGTGCCAGTAGAACAGGGAGCTCTGGAAACACCATATATTTT
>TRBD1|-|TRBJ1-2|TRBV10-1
CASSERTGDFGYGYTF
TGCGCCAGCAGTGAAAGGACAGGGGATTTCGGCTATGGCTACACCTTC
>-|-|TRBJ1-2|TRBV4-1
CASSQHEGDYGYTF
TGCGCCAGCAGCCAGCATGAGGGGGACTATGGCTACACCTTC
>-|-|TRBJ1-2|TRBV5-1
CASSPLTGGYTF
TGCGCCAGCAGCCCCCTGACGGGTGGCTACACCTTC
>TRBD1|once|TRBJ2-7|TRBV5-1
CASSPDRGIEQYF
TGCGCCAGCAGCCCCGACAGGGGGATCGAGCAGTACTTC
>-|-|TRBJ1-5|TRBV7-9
CASSLGPEPQHF
TGTGCCAGCAGCTTAGGGCCTGAGCCCCAGCATTTT
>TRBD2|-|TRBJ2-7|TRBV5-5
CASSLARAGRGNTYEQYF
TGTGCCAGCAGCTTGGCAAGGGCGGGGCGGGGGAACACTTACGAGCAGTACTTC
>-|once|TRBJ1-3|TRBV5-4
CASSLGAEPGNTIYF
TGTGCCAGCAGCTTGGGGGCAGAACCTGGAAACACCATATATTTT
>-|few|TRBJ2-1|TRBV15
CATGGPYNEQFF
TGTGCCACAGGCGGGCCTTACAATGAGCAGTTCTTC
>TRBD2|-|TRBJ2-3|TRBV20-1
CSASFDSGMRVGTDTQYF
TGCAGTGCTAGTTTTGATAGCGGGATGAGGGTAGGCACAGATACGCAGTATTTT
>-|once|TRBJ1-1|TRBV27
CASRVGARSGTEAFF
TGTGCCAGCAGAGTTGGGGCTCGGAGTGGGACTGAAGCTTTCTTT
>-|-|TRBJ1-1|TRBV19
CASKKGVGMNTEAFF
TGTGCCAGTAAAAAGGGTGTCGGGATGAACACTGAAGCTTTCTTT
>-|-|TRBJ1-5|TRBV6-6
CASSETEINQPQHF
TGTGCCAGCAGCGAGACAGAGATCAATCAGCCCCAGCATTTT
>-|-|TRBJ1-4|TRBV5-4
CASSLTPATNEKLFF
TGTGCCAGCAGCTTGACGCCAGCAACTAATGAAAAACTGTTTTTT
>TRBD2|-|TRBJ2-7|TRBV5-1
CASSPAETSGYEQYF
TGCGCCAGCAGCCCTGCAGAGACTAGCGGCTACGAGCAGTACTTC
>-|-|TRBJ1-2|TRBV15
CATSDEVKNYYGYTF
TGTGCCACCAGCGACGAGGTAAAGAACTACTATGGCTACACCTTC
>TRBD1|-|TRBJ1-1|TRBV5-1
CASSSGTGGEAFF
TGCGCCAGCAGCTCCGGGACAGGGGGTGAAGCTTTCTTT
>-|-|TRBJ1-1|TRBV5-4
CASSSVGVQNTEAFF
TGTGCCAGCAGCTCGGTCGGGGTCCAGAACACTGAAGCTTTCTTT
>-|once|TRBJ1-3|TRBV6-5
CASSVTDSGNTIYF
TGTGCCAGCAGCGTGACAGACTCTGGAAACACCATATATTTT
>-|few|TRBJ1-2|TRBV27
CASSSPGQPYGYTF
TGTGCCAGCAGTTCCCCCGGACAGCCTTATGGCTACACCTTC
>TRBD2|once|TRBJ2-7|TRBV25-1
CASSDGGGVSYEQYF
TGTGCCAGCAGTGACGGCGGGGGGGTGTCCTACGAGCAGTACTTC
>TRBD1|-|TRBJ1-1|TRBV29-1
CSVELRGQDTEAFF
TGCAGCGTTGAACTTCGGGGACAGGACACTGAAGCTTTCTTT
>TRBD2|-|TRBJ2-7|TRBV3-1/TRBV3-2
CASSHGLGGTSGYEQYF
TGTGCCAGCAGCCACGGATTGGGGGGGACTAGCGGGTACGAGCAGTACTTC
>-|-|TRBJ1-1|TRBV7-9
CASSREVDRNTEAFF
TGTGCCAGCAGCAGGGAAGTAGATCGGAACACTGAAGCTTTCTTT
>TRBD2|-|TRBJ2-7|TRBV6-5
CASSPIAGDSYEQYF
TGTGCCAGCAGTCCTATAGCGGGAGACTCCTACGAGCAGTACTTC
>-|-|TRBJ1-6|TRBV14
CASSQALGTGSPLHF
TGTGCCAGCAGCCAAGCGCTGGGCACAGGGTCACCCCTCCACTTT
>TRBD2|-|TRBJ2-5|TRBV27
CASSPWTSGARQETQYF
TGTGCCAGCAGTCCATGGACTAGCGGGGCACGCCAAGAGACCCAGTACTTC
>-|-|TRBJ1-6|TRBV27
CASSLASLQYNSPLHF
TGTGCCAGCAGTTTAGCTTCGTTACAGTATAATTCACCCCTCCACTTT
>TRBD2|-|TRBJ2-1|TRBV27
CASTPLLRGGTYNEQFF
TGTGCCAGCACCCCGCTTCTACGGGGGGGCACCTACAATGAGCAGTTCTTC
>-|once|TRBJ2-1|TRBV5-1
CASSLVEGANEQFF
TGCGCCAGCAGCTTGGTGGAGGGGGCAAATGAGCAGTTCTTC
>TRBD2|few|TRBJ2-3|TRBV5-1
CASSLVGLAGRDTDTQYF
TGCGCCAGCAGCTTGGTGGGGTTAGCGGGACGGGACACAGATACGCAGTATTTT
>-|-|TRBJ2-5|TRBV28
CASSYVSSLQETQYF
TGTGCCAGCAGTTATGTCTCTAGCCTCCAAGAGACCCAGTACTTC
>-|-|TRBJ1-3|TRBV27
CASSLSGGAGYPGNTIYF
TGTGCCAGCAGTTTATCGGGAGGGGCGGGGTATCCTGGAAACACCATATATTTT
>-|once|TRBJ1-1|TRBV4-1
CASSHPQGKNTEAFF
TGCGCCAGCAGCCATCCACAGGGAAAGAACACTGAAGCTTTCTTT
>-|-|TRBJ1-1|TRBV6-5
CASTTGTSTEAFF
TGTGCCAGCACCACCGGGACATCGACTGAAGCTTTCTTT
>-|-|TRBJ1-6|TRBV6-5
CASTPPPGNSPLHF
TGTGCCAGCACCCCGCCTCCGGGAAATTCACCCCTCCACTTT
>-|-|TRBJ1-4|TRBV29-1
CSVQGSRNEKLFF
TGCAGCGTGCAGGGAAGCCGGAATGAAAAACTGTTTTTT
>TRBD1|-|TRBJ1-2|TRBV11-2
CASSLQTGNYGYTF
TGTGCCAGCAGCCTCCAGACAGGGAACTATGGCTACACCTTC
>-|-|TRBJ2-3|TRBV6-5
CASTGSGGTDTQYF
TGTGCCAGCACCGGTTCGGGGGGCACAGATACGCAGTATTTT
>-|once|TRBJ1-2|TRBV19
CASDMGGARGYTF
TGTGCCAGCGACATGGGGGGGGCCCGCGGCTACACCTTC
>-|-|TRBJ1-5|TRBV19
CASRGGGHGNQPQHF
TGTGCCAGTAGAGGGGGGGGGCATGGCAATCAGCCCCAGCATTTT
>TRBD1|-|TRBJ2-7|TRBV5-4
CASSPGTGSYEQYF
TGTGCCAGCAGTCCTGGGACAGGGTCCTACGAGCAGTACTTC